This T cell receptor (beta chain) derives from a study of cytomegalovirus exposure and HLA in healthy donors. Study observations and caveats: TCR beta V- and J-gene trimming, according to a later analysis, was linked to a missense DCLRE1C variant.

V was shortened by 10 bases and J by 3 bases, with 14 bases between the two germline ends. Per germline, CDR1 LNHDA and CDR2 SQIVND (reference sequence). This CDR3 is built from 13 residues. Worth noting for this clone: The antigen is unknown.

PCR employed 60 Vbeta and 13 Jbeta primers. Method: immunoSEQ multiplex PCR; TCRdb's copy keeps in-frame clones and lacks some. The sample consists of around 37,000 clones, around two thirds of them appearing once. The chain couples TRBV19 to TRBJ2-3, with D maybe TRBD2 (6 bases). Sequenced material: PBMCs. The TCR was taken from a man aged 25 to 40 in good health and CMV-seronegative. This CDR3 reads CATMGRSTDTQYF. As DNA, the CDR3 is TGTGCCACCATGGGGAGGAGTACAGATACGCAGTATTTT.